Following are 20 T cell receptor beta chains from one sample sequenced in a study of T cell changes during pregnancy in multiple sclerosis. The data were produced by immunoSEQ multiplex PCR, yet TCRdb's version contains in-frame clones alone and is incomplete. The repertoire has tens of thousands of clones, around nine tenths of them found once; the top ten carry less than 0.45%. Sequencing used CD4+ T cells from peripheral blood mononuclear cells, obtained in the third trimester of pregnancy. All receptors derive from a female donor with multiple sclerosis, enrolled in a pregnancy study.

This clone was seen once. The chain employs TRBV28 and TRBJ2-7; 9 bases agree with TRBD2. The germline CDR1 and CDR2 sequences are MDHEN and SYDVKM. V lost 8 bases and J lost 5; bases outside the gene matches: 13. There are 15 residues in the CDR3. CDR3 region: CASPPRSGSLNEQYF. The CDR3 bases are TGTGCCAGCCCCCCCCGTAGCGGGAGTCTGAACGAGCAGTACTTC.

This chain connects TRBV7-2 to TRBJ2-5; D unclear. The CDR3 spans 12 residues. The ends were cut back, 5 bases at V and 5 bases at J, with 9 bases in the middle. Germline CDR1 SGHTA, CDR2 FQGNSA. The CDR3 reads CASSPPRETQYF. CDR3 nucleotides: TGTGCCAGCAGCCCCCCCAGGGAGACCCAGTACTTC.

This clone was picked up one time. Relative to the germline gene, one junction end is altered; a read error may explain this. The DNA of the CDR3 is TGCGGATGGGGGCCCAACTATGGCTACACCTTC. Its protein is CGWGPNYGYTF. The gene calls are TRBV30 and TRBJ1-2; tentative D call: TRBD1 (6 bases). This CDR3 region has 11 residues. Looked up from germline, CDR1 is GTSNPN and CDR2 is SVGIG (reference sequence).

The CDR3 nucleotides are TGTGCCAGCAGCTTAGCGTCGACCGGGGAGCTGTTTTTT. This encodes CASSLASTGELFF. The rearrangement links TRBV7-2 to TRBJ2-2; no definite D call. Per germline, CDR1 SGHTA and CDR2 FQGNSA. This CDR3 contains 13 residues. V was shortened by 0 bases and J by 5 bases, with 4 bases between the two germline ends.

This clone was counted only a few times. V gene TRBV27 combines with J gene TRBJ1-5; D is uncertain. Between the trimmed V and J ends, which lost 1 base and 1 base, there was a span of 11 bases. CDR3 length: 16 amino acids. From germline, CDR1 is MNHEY and CDR2 SMNVEV (reference sequence). The CDR3 here is CASSLWGGKSNQPQHF. DNA of the CDR3: TGTGCCAGCAGTTTATGGGGAGGGAAGAGCAATCAGCCCCAGCATTTT.

The rearrangement uses TRBV30 and TRBJ1-2; D gene unclear. The germline V gene encodes CDR1 GTSNPN and CDR2 SVGIG (reference sequence). V was trimmed by 0 bases and J by 7 bases, leaving 12 bases between them. This CDR3 contains 13 residues. This CDR3 is CAWSVGGNTGYTF. The CDR3 coding sequence is TGTGCCTGGAGTGTAGGCGGGAATACTGGCTACACCTTC.

CDR3 in amino acids: CASSFMPTGRGPETELFF. DNA for the CDR3: TGCGCCAGCAGCTTTATGCCTACAGGGCGAGGCCCGGAGACGGAACTGTTTTTT. V and J are TRBV5-1 and TRBJ1-4; TRBD1 is a possible D gene (6 bases). This CDR3 contains 18 residues. V shed 2 bases and J shed 12 bases, with 29 bases lying between them. Germline V gives CDR1 SGHRS, CDR2 YFSETQ.

This chain joins TRBV19 and TRBJ2-7, with D perhaps TRBD1 (6 bases). Trimming removed 5 bases from V and 5 bases from J, with 16 bases in between. The length of the CDR3 is 14 residues. Germline V gene sequence: CDR1 LNHDA, CDR2 SQIVND (reference sequence). CDR3 loop: CASSLRTDRDEQYF. The CDR3 coding sequence is TGTGCCAGTAGTTTGAGGACAGATCGCGACGAGCAGTACTTC.

In DNA, the CDR3 is TGCGCCAGCAGCTTTTCGGGGTACAATGAGCAGTTCTTC. Amino acid sequence: CASSFSGYNEQFF. The chain recombines TRBV5-1 with TRBJ2-1; tentatively, D is TRBD2 (5 bases). CDR1 and CDR2 from the germline V gene are SGHRS and YFSETQ. V was trimmed by 2 bases and J by 4 bases, leaving 7 bases between them. This CDR3 is built from 13 residues.

The rearrangement joins TRBV29-1 to TRBJ2-5, with 10 bases that match TRBD1. V lost 6 bases and J lost 11; bases outside the gene matches: 9. The CDR3 length is 12 residues. The germline V gene encodes CDR1 SQVTM and CDR2 ANQGSEA. The CDR3 region has the DNA TGCAGCGTGGGGACAGGGGTAAGCGGGCAGTACTTC. Protein: CSVGTGVSGQYF.

This sequence joins TRBV9 and TRBJ2-5; 12 bases match TRBD2. Germline V gene data show CDR1 as SGDLS and CDR2 as YYNGEE. This CDR3 contains 16 residues. Germline trimming cut 4 bases from V and 3 bases from J; bases unmatched to any gene: 7. CDR3 amino acids: CASSPRLAGVKETQYF. Here the CDR3 DNA reads TGTGCCAGCAGCCCGCGACTAGCGGGAGTAAAAGAGACCCAGTACTTC.

The J gene is TRBJ1-1, the V gene TRBV19; possibly TRBD1 for D (6 bases). The CDR3 is 16 amino acids. Trimming took off 5 bases at V and 0 bases at J, with 16 bases between the two ends. Germline assignment: CDR1 LNHDA and CDR2 SQIVND (reference sequence). The CDR3 loop is CASSPTLGQLNTEAFF. CDR3 coding DNA: TGTGCCAGTAGTCCCACCCTAGGACAGCTGAACACTGAAGCTTTCTTT.

This chain links TRBV4-2 with TRBJ2-3; 11 nucleotides align to TRBD2. Germline V lookup: CDR1 LGHNA, CDR2 YNFKEQ. Trimming at V came to 6 bases and at J to 6 bases, leaving 2 bases not matched to a gene. The CDR3 length is 13 residues. The CDR3 loop is CASRRTSGDTQYF. In nucleotides, the CDR3 is TGTGCCAGCAGGAGGACTAGCGGGGATACGCAGTATTTT.

This clone appeared once. The J gene is TRBJ1-5, the V gene TRBV18; TRBD1 might be the D (5 bases). Deletions cut 0 bases from V and 2 bases from J, with 14 bases between. The CDR3 runs 17 residues. Germline V CDR1 and CDR2: KGHSH, LQKENI. The CDR3 region is CASSPPSGTRGNQPQHF. The CDR3 DNA is TGTGCCAGCTCACCACCGAGCGGGACGAGGGGCAATCAGCCCCAGCATTTT.

The chain links TRBV30 to TRBJ1-5; 7 bases fit TRBD1. Unmatched junction bases numbered 6, after V lost 5 bases and J lost 2 bases. This CDR3 comprises 14 residues. Germline V gene sequence: CDR1 GTSNPN, CDR2 SVGIG (reference sequence). The CDR3 DNA follows: TGTGCCTGGGGCGTGGGACAGCGCAATCAGCCCCAGCATTTT. Its translation: CAWGVGQRNQPQHF.

The V call is TRBV4-2, the J call TRBJ2-1, with 7 bases that match TRBD2. The CDR3 totals 15 residues. Germline V lookup: CDR1 LGHNA, CDR2 YNFKEQ. V trimming: 5 bases; J trimming: 6 bases; junction bases outside the gene matches: 10. For the CDR3, the DNA is TGTGCCAGCAGCGCCGACCGGACTAGGGGCAATGAGCAGTTCTTC. This translates into CASSADRTRGNEQFF.

The chain has TRBV4-3 and TRBJ1-2, with D perhaps TRBD1 (6 bases). This CDR3 is 16 amino acids long. Trimming removed 3 bases at V and 5 bases at J, with 19 bases between. From germline, CDR1 is LGHNA and CDR2 YSLEER. DNA for the CDR3: TGCGCCAGCAGCCAGACCATGAGGGGGGGAGGATATGGCTACACCTTC. Translated: CASSQTMRGGGYGYTF.

DNA of the CDR3: TGTGCCACCGGCCTTGGACAGAACACTGAAGCTTTCTTT. Its translation: CATGLGQNTEAFF. The V call is TRBV15, the J call TRBJ1-1, with D perhaps matching TRBD1 (5 bases). Trimming removed 8 bases from V and 1 base from J, with 11 bases in between. From germline, CDR1 is LNHNV and CDR2 YYDKDF (reference sequence). There are 13 residues in the CDR3.

The chain employs TRBV27 and TRBJ2-7; 12 bases fit TRBD2. J gave up 5 bases and V 2 bases, and 4 bases lay outside the gene matches. CDR3 length equals 15 residues. Germline V lookup: CDR1 MNHEY, CDR2 SMNVEV (reference sequence). The CDR3 region is CASSLLAGGLDEQYF. The CDR3 DNA reads TGTGCCAGCAGTTTACTAGCGGGAGGGTTAGACGAGCAGTACTTC.

The chain is built from TRBV6-1 and TRBJ1-2, with D tentatively TRBD1 (6 bases). The V end lost 4 bases, the J end lost 6 bases, and 21 bases lay between the germline ends. The germline V gene has CDR1 MNHNS and CDR2 SASEGT. The CDR3 is 16 residues long. The CDR3 is CASSGNTYRETDGYTF. The CDR3 coding sequence is TGTGCCAGCAGTGGAAATACGTACAGGGAAACCGATGGCTACACCTTC.